The 29 T cell receptor beta chains below come from one sample, sequenced in a study of T cell responses to AZD1222 COVID-19 vaccine. Repertoires were generated with immunoSEQ multiplex PCR, while TCRdb's copy carries only in-frame clones and drops some. The sample holds 95,000 to 150,000 clones, 92% seen once. Material: peripheral blood, obtained on day 0 of AZD1222 vaccination. Receptors originate from an adult in good health.

The J gene is TRBJ1-1, the V gene TRBV6-2 or TRBV6-3, with 7 bases identical to TRBD1. The CDR3 runs to 12 residues. Per germline, CDR1 MNHEY and CDR2 SVGEGT. Trimming at V came to 5 bases and at J to 7 bases, leaving 4 bases not matched to a gene. CDR3 coding DNA: TGTGCCAGCAGTCCACAGGGGCTTGAAGCTTTCTTT. Its protein is CASSPQGLEAFF.

The rearrangement links TRBV2 to TRBJ2-3; D remains ambiguous. Germline V gene sequence: CDR1 SNHLY, CDR2 FYNNEI. The CDR3 contains 15 residues. V was cut by 6 bases and J by 0 bases, with 13 bases left in between. The CDR3 nucleotides read TGTGCCAGCAGCAGAGAACAAGCTAGCACAGATACGCAGTATTTT. Its translation is CASSREQASTDTQYF.

The rearrangement uses TRBV11-2 and TRBJ1-6; D is unclear. V gave up 5 bases and J gave up 6 bases, with 8 bases separating them. Germline V gene data show CDR1 as SGHAT and CDR2 as FQNNGV. The CDR3 contains 13 residues. Here the CDR3 DNA reads TGTGCCAGCAGCCAATCCGGTAATTCACCCCTCCACTTT. This translates into CASSQSGNSPLHF.

The chain links TRBV7-9 to TRBJ2-5; D unresolved. V was shortened by 4 bases and J by 0 bases, with 9 bases between the two germline ends. This CDR3 has 14 residues. Germline lookup yields CDR1 SEHNR and CDR2 FQNEAQ (reference sequence). For the CDR3, the DNA is TGTGCCAGCAGCTGGTCTAACAACCAAGAGACCCAGTACTTC. Amino acids: CASSWSNNQETQYF.

The chain employs TRBV11-2 and TRBJ1-1; 9 bases are a match to TRBD1. V gave up 4 bases and J gave up 5 bases; unmatched junction bases: 2. The CDR3 contains 13 residues. Per the germline V gene, CDR1 is SGHAT and CDR2 is FQNNGV. CDR3 sequence (DNA): TGTGCCAGCAGCTCCGGGACAGGGACTGAAGCTTTCTTT. Translation gives CASSSGTGTEAFF.

V gene TRBV5-1 combines with J gene TRBJ1-1; D possibly corresponds to TRBD1 (5 bases). This CDR3 has 17 residues. Trimming stripped 1 base from V and 4 bases from J, with 20 bases between. Germline assignment: CDR1 SGHRS and CDR2 YFSETQ. The CDR3 DNA sequence: TGCGCCAGCAGCTTGTGGGGGGACGCCCCCGGGGGCACTGAAGCTTTCTTT. This translates into CASSLWGDAPGGTEAFF.

The chain carries TRBV29-1 and TRBJ2-2, with 7 bases identical to TRBD2. J was trimmed by 5 bases and V by 6 bases; bases with no gene match: 12. Germline V gives CDR1 SQVTM, CDR2 ANQGSEA. This CDR3 has 15 amino acids. CDR3 residues: CSVIQAGVGTGELFF. DNA for the CDR3: TGCAGCGTAATCCAGGCGGGAGTAGGGACCGGGGAGCTGTTTTTT.

This clone has only one observation. This chain connects TRBV20-1 to TRBJ1-3; D call uncertain. The CDR3 runs 11 residues. Germline CDR1 and CDR2: DFQATT and SNEGSKA (reference sequence). Trimming cost V 5 bases and J 4 bases, with 6 bases left between them. The CDR3 DNA reads TGCAGTGCTGTCCAGGGAAACACCATATATTTT. It specifies CSAVQGNTIYF.

This clone was seen once. The chain joins TRBV2 to TRBJ1-2; D gene uncertain. Looked up from germline, CDR1 is SNHLY and CDR2 is FYNNEI. CDR3 length: 12 residues. Between the trimmed V and J ends, which lost 2 bases and 9 bases, there was a span of 10 bases. CDR3 sequence: CASSETYNRYTF. For the CDR3, the DNA is TGTGCCAGCAGTGAAACCTACAACCGCTACACCTTC.

The CDR3 DNA sequence: TGTGCCAGTAGTATCCGTCGGGGGTCGATAAACTATGGCTACACCTTC. Amino acids: CASSIRRGSINYGYTF. This chain joins TRBV19 and TRBJ1-2, with TRBD1 as a possible D gene (5 bases). The CDR3 has 16 amino acids. CDR1 and CDR2 (germline): LNHDA, SQIVND (reference sequence). V gave up 3 bases and J gave up 2 bases, with 16 bases separating them.

The CDR3 DNA is TGTGCCTGGAGTCCAGGGGACTATGGCTACACCTTC. The encoded protein is CAWSPGDYGYTF. The gene calls are TRBV30 and TRBJ1-2; D might be TRBD1 (6 bases). Germline V gene data show CDR1 as GTSNPN and CDR2 as SVGIG (reference sequence). Trimming took 2 bases from V and 3 from J, leaving 7 bases between them. CDR3 length: 12 amino acids.

V is TRBV2 and J is TRBJ1-2; D gene ambiguous. The length of the CDR3 is 13 residues. V was trimmed by 6 bases and J by 4 bases, leaving 12 bases between them. Germline V gives CDR1 SNHLY, CDR2 FYNNEI. CDR3 bases: TGTGCCAGCAGCGAAAGCCAGGCCTATGGCTACACCTTC. Translation: CASSESQAYGYTF.

This rearrangement joins TRBV6-1 to TRBJ2-7; the D call may be TRBD1 or TRBD2 (6 bases each). The CDR3 extends over 16 amino acids. V lost 2 bases, J lost 2 bases, and 16 bases lay in between. CDR1 and CDR2 from the germline V gene are MNHNS and SASEGT. CDR3 residues: CASSEQWGRGPYEQYF. Here the CDR3 DNA reads TGTGCCAGCAGTGAACAGTGGGGGCGGGGACCCTACGAGCAGTACTTC.

Concerning this clone itself: Other nucleotide sequences from this sample produce the same CDR3. The chain has TRBV19 and TRBJ1-1; D is unresolved. CDR3 length: 13 residues. The V gene's germline CDR1 is LNHDA and CDR2 SQIVND (reference sequence). V gave up 2 bases and J gave up 1 base, with 5 bases separating them. CDR3 amino acids: CASSIRGNTEAFF. As DNA, the CDR3 is TGTGCCAGTAGTATACGGGGGAACACTGAAGCTTTCTTT.

The table lists this clone with a count of one. The DNA of the CDR3 is TGTGCCAGCAGCTTAGATCAAGCCGTCGGGGAGCTGTTTTTT. This encodes CASSLDQAVGELFF. The rearrangement links TRBV11-3 to TRBJ2-2; no clear D gene. This CDR3 region has 14 residues. V shed 0 bases and J shed 7 bases, with 9 bases lying between them. Germline V gene sequence: CDR1 SGHNT, CDR2 YENEEA.

This chain joins TRBV6-5 and TRBJ2-1, with 10 bases lining up with TRBD2. The length of the CDR3 is 14 residues. J was trimmed by 7 bases and V by 11 bases; bases with no gene match: 11. CDR1 and CDR2 (germline): MNHEY, SVGAGI. CDR3 nucleotides: TGTGCCGTCCTTTCCAGCGGGGGGGCGAATGAGCAGTTCTTC. Translated, it gives CAVLSSGGANEQFF.

The chain employs TRBV30 and TRBJ1-1; 7 bases match TRBD1. CDR1 is GTSNPN and CDR2 is SVGIG in the germline V gene (reference sequence). The CDR3 covers 13 residues. Trimming removed 2 bases from V and 6 bases from J; junction bases left unmatched: 6. The CDR3 coding sequence is TGTGCCTGGAGTAGCGGCAGGGGGGCTGAAGCTTTCTTT. Translation: CAWSSGRGAEAFF.

This chain links TRBV7-2 with TRBJ1-3, with 8 bases identical to TRBD1. The CDR3 covers 15 residues. Germline V gives CDR1 SGHTA, CDR2 FQGNSA. Trimming took 4 bases from V and 4 from J; bases not matched to a gene: 6. CDR3 amino acids: CASSYGTGSGNTIYF. CDR3 sequence (DNA): TGTGCCAGCAGCTACGGGACAGGTTCGGGAAACACCATATATTTT. Looking up the rest from reference TRBV7-2 and TRBJ1-3 gives the full variable domain: GAGVSQSPSNKVTEKGKDVELRCDPISGHTALYWYRQSLGQGLEFLIYFQGNSAPDKSGLPSDRFSAERTGGSVSTLTIQRTQQEDSAVYLCASSYGTGSGNTIYFGEGSWLTVV.

The chain employs TRBV5-1 and TRBJ1-5; TRBD1 matches 7 bases. Germline V gene sequence: CDR1 SGHRS, CDR2 YFSETQ. V gave up 3 bases and J gave up 6 bases; unmatched junction bases: 12. The CDR3 extends over 16 amino acids. The CDR3 protein is CASSSHSQGIPQPQHF. The CDR3 coding sequence is TGCGCCAGCAGCTCGCACTCACAGGGGATCCCTCAGCCCCAGCATTTT.

The chain has TRBV19 and TRBJ1-6, with a tentative D call TRBD1 (6 bases). There are 16 residues in the CDR3. The V end lost 5 bases, the J end lost 2 bases, and 13 bases lay between the germline ends. From germline, CDR1 is LNHDA and CDR2 SQIVND (reference sequence). The CDR3 coding sequence is TGTGCCAGTAGTTTGGGGGGCGCGACCTATAATTCACCCCTCCACTTT. Protein sequence: CASSLGGATYNSPLHF.

The chain couples TRBV28 to TRBJ2-1; perhaps TRBD1 as D (6 bases). The V gene's germline CDR1 is MDHEN and CDR2 SYDVKM. Trimming took 6 bases from V and 7 from J, leaving 19 bases between them. The CDR3 runs 15 residues. In nucleotides, the CDR3 is TGTGCCAGCAGACAGGGTGGAAATGTCAGAAATGAGCAGTTCTTC. Translating gives CASRQGGNVRNEQFF. Drawing the rest from reference TRBV28 and TRBJ2-1, the complete variable domain is DVKVTQSSRYLVKRTGEKVFLECVQDMDHENMFWYRQDPGLGLRLIYFSYDVKMKEKGDIPEGYSVSREKKERFSLILESASTNQTSMYLCASRQGGNVRNEQFFGPGTRLTVL.

The chain joins TRBV4-1 to TRBJ2-5; 14 bases fit TRBD2. Unmatched junction bases numbered 10, after V lost 2 bases and J lost 5 bases. The CDR3 spans 18 residues. The germline CDR1 and CDR2 sequences are MGHRA and YSYEKL. The CDR3, as DNA: TGCGCCAGCAGCCAACCGCGACTAGCGGGAGGGCCACGGGAGACCCAGTACTTC. Amino acids: CASSQPRLAGGPRETQYF.

V gene TRBV6-2 or TRBV6-3 combines with J gene TRBJ2-5; maybe TRBD2 (6 bases). The CDR3 spans 15 residues. Deletions cut 0 bases from V and 5 bases from J, with 13 bases between. Germline lookup yields CDR1 MNHEY and CDR2 SVGEGT. The CDR3 spells CASSYSPGVGETQYF. As DNA, the CDR3 is TGTGCCAGCAGTTACTCCCCGGGGGTAGGGGAGACCCAGTACTTC.

This chain links TRBV5-6 with TRBJ1-3; D might be TRBD1 (5 bases). Germline lookup yields CDR1 SGHDT and CDR2 YYEEEE. The CDR3 length is 16 residues. The germline V and J ends were trimmed by 4 bases and 0 bases, with 14 bases remaining between them. CDR3 region: CASSPGLYVSGNTIYF. DNA for the CDR3: TGTGCCAGCAGCCCGGGACTCTATGTCTCTGGAAACACCATATATTTT.

The V gene is TRBV7-9, the J gene TRBJ1-2; D uncertain. This CDR3 region has 18 residues. The germline V gene encodes CDR1 SEHNR and CDR2 FQNEAQ (reference sequence). The V end was cut by 2 bases, the J end by 2 bases, with 21 bases between. Written as DNA, the CDR3 is TGTGCCAGCAGCTTACCCCCTGGGAGCGGGTTAGCGAACTATGGCTACACCTTC. This codes for CASSLPPGSGLANYGYTF.

This sequence joins TRBV5-4 and TRBJ2-6; D remains unclear. The CDR3 sequence is 18 residues long. The V end was cut by 1 base, the J end by 0 bases, with 14 bases between. From germline, CDR1 is SGHNT and CDR2 YYREEE (reference sequence). CDR3 region: CASSLRPVQSSGANVLTF. For the CDR3, the DNA is TGTGCCAGCAGCTTGCGGCCTGTACAAAGCTCTGGGGCCAACGTCCTGACTTTC. The variable domain in full, with the rest retrieved from reference TRBV5-4 and TRBJ2-6, is ETGVTQSPTHLIKTRGQQVTLRCSSQSGHNTVSWYQQALGQGPQFIFQYYREEENGRGNFPPRFSGLQFPNYSSELNVNALELDDSALYLCASSLRPVQSSGANVLTFGAGSRLTVL.

The rearrangement joins TRBV15 to TRBJ1-1; perhaps TRBD1 as D (5 bases). V was clipped by 4 bases and J by 1 base, with 13 bases between them. The V gene's germline CDR1 is LNHNV and CDR2 YYDKDF (reference sequence). The CDR3 covers 15 residues. The CDR3 spells CATSKGTLGNTEAFF. The CDR3 nucleotides are TGTGCCACCAGCAAGGGGACCTTAGGGAACACTGAAGCTTTCTTT.

This clone appeared a single time. This chain connects TRBV19 to TRBJ1-5; TRBD1 might be the D (5 bases). Germline V gene lookup returns CDR1 LNHDA and CDR2 SQIVND (reference sequence). There are 16 residues in the CDR3. Between the trimmed V and J ends, which lost 7 bases and 6 bases, there was a span of 22 bases. CDR3 nucleotides: TGTGCCAGTACCACTTCGAGAAGGGGAATAGTTCAGCCCCAGCATTTT. As protein: CASTTSRRGIVQPQHF.

V and J are TRBV6-5 and TRBJ1-4; D not certain. The CDR3 sequence is 12 residues long. V shed 0 bases and J shed 8 bases, with 4 bases lying between them. The germline gives CDR1 MNHEY, CDR2 SVGAGI. Here the CDR3 reads CASSYSTEKLFF. CDR3 in DNA: TGTGCCAGCAGTTACTCGACCGAAAAACTGTTTTTT.